The 9 T cell receptor beta chains below were found in one sample sequenced in a study of early T cells in non-severe SARS-CoV-2 infection. Each CDR3 protein gets one entry after TCRdb re-called the 5' RACE reads with MiXCR. The sample gives 25,000 to 40,000 distinct CDR3 sequences, roughly 5.7% of which show up once; 20% to 25% is in the top ten. Sequenced: whole blood. These receptors came from an adult who was a healthcare worker with PCR-confirmed SARS-CoV-2 infection or an uninfected control (not recorded which).

Concerning this clonotype: This may stem from a read error, because a much larger clone lies one nucleotide away. The chain carries TRBV20-1 and TRBJ2-5, with TRBD2 matching 7 bases. The CDR3 is made up of 14 amino acids. The germline V gene has CDR1 DFQATT and CDR2 SNEGSKA (reference sequence). The CDR3 sequence is CCARASSGGETQYF. CDR3 nucleotides: TGCTGTGCTAGAGCCTCTAGCGGAGGGGAGACCCAGTACTTC.

This clonotype was picked up many times. The chain employs TRBV19 and TRBJ2-2, with D unresolved. Trimming left V 5 bases short and J 1 base short, with 11 bases between. There are 15 residues in the CDR3. Germline V gene lookup returns CDR1 LNHDA and CDR2 SQIVND (reference sequence). For the CDR3, the DNA is TGTGCCAGTAGTGCCAGGACCCTGAACACCGGGGAGCTGTTTTTT. Protein sequence: CASSARTLNTGELFF.

The gene calls are TRBV10-3 and TRBJ2-2, with D possibly TRBD1 on 5 matching bases. This CDR3 has 15 amino acids. The V and J ends lost 4 bases and 0 bases respectively, with 9 bases between them. Per the germline V gene, CDR1 is ENHRY and CDR2 is SYGVKD. CDR3 nucleotides: TGTGCCATCAGTGGACAGCACGCGAACACCGGGGAGCTGTTTTTT. Its protein product is CAISGQHANTGELFF.

In this sample, this clonotype turned up many times. This rearrangement joins TRBV29-1 to TRBJ2-1, with 9 positions matching TRBD2. Per the germline V gene, CDR1 is SQVTM and CDR2 is ANQGSEA. V lost 0 bases, J lost 7 bases, and 13 bases stayed unmatched. This CDR3 is built from 17 residues. The DNA for the CDR3 is TGCAGCGTTGAAGATCGGGCGGGAGGGGTACGATTAAATGAGCAGTTCTTC. Protein product: CSVEDRAGGVRLNEQFF.

Remarks on this clonotype: It may be a read error: a sequence one base away is much more abundant. CDR3 in DNA: TGTGTCAGCAGCCGAGGACTAGCGGGAGGGTCGGATACGCAGTATTTT. This encodes CVSSRGLAGGSDTQYF. The V gene is TRBV7-9, the J gene TRBJ2-3; 15 positions match TRBD2. The CDR3 totals 16 residues. CDR1 is SEHNR, CDR2 FQNEAQ, per germline (reference sequence).

There are many counts of this clonotype. V and J are TRBV3-1 and TRBJ2-1; 7 nucleotides agree with TRBD1. V lost 5 bases to trimming and J lost 8 bases; unmatched junction nucleotides: 6. This CDR3 is 13 amino acids long. CDR1 is LGHDT, CDR2 YNNKEL, per germline (reference sequence). CDR3 in amino acids: CASSGTARDEQFF. The CDR3 DNA follows: TGTGCCAGCAGCGGGACAGCTAGAGATGAGCAGTTCTTC.

This clonotype was observed a handful of times. The V call is TRBV18, the J call TRBJ2-7; D assignment may be TRBD1 or TRBD2 (5 bases each). The V end was cut by 3 bases, the J end by 7 bases, with 13 bases between. The CDR3 extends over 13 amino acids. Germline-derived CDR1 and CDR2 are KGHSH and LQKENI. In DNA form, the CDR3 reads TGTGCCAGCTCACCGGACACCTCGGGAGAGCAGTACTTC. Translation gives CASSPDTSGEQYF. The whole variable domain, remainder taken from reference TRBV18 and TRBJ2-7, is NAGVMQNPRHLVRRRGQEARLRCSPMKGHSHVYWYRQLPEEGLKFMVYLQKENIIDESGMPKERFSAEFPKEGPSILRIQQVVRGDSAAYFCASSPDTSGEQYFGPGTRLTVT.

This clonotype appeared many times. The V gene is TRBV20-1, the J gene TRBJ2-3; perhaps D is TRBD1 or TRBD2 (5 bases each). Trimming shortened V by 4 bases and J by 7 bases, and 18 bases separated the two germline ends. From germline, CDR1 is DFQATT and CDR2 SNEGSKA (reference sequence). The CDR3 contains 14 residues. CDR3 residues: CSAIGQGVQHTQYF. The CDR3 nucleotides read TGCAGTGCTATAGGGCAGGGAGTTCAGCATACGCAGTATTTT.

This clonotype occurred a few times. V is TRBV5-1 and J is TRBJ1-1; no clear D. Germline V gene lookup returns CDR1 SGHRS and CDR2 YFSETQ. This CDR3 contains 13 residues. V lost 2 bases, J lost 3 bases, and 8 bases lay in between. The CDR3 sequence: CASSFRVDTEAFF. CDR3 nucleotide sequence: TGCGCCAGCAGCTTTAGGGTGGACACTGAAGCTTTCTTT. Drawing the rest from reference TRBV5-1 and TRBJ1-1, the complete variable domain is KAGVTQTPRYLIKTRGQQVTLSCSPISGHRSVSWYQQTPGQGLQFLFEYFSETQRNKGNFPGRFSGRQFSNSRSEMNVSTLELGDSALYLCASSFRVDTEAFFGQGTRLTVV.